The 27 T cell receptor beta chains given below trace back to one sample, sequenced in a study of regulatory T cells in long-lasting Graves disease. Time point meaning: persistent/refractory GD, antithyroid drugs over 5 years with positive TRAb. PBMC-extracted RNA yielded the TCR library. The TCR beta library used iRepertoire HTBI primers with Arm-PCR amplification of CDR3. Using its own MiXCR run on the multiplex PCR reads, TCRdb lists one record per CDR3 protein. This table holds some 430,000 distinct CDR3 sequences, under 25% found once. Sequenced here: peripheral blood mononuclear cells (PBMCs), sampled when the disease was refractory, from a patient treated with antithyroid drugs. The receptors were gathered from a female donor with Graves disease.

Ten or more counts support this clonotype. The V and J genes are TRBV24-1 and TRBJ2-7; 8 bases map to TRBD1. The V gene end was trimmed by 9 bases and the J gene end by 2 bases; junction bases not matched to a gene: 8. From germline, CDR1 is KGHDR and CDR2 SFDVKD. The CDR3 contains 14 residues. The CDR3 DNA sequence: TGTGCCACCGGATCGGACAGGGACCCCTACGAGCAGTACTTC. Protein sequence: CATGSDRDPYEQYF.

The chain has TRBV18 and TRBJ1-2; D remains ambiguous. Trimming took off 4 bases at V and 8 bases at J, with 11 bases between the two ends. Germline V gene sequence: CDR1 KGHSH, CDR2 LQKENI. The CDR3 is 12 amino acids. The CDR3 protein is CASSLWEEGYTF. The CDR3 DNA sequence: TGTGCCAGCTCACTTTGGGAGGAGGGCTACACCTTC.

This clonotype was seen just once. CDR3 DNA sequence: TGTGCCAGCAGTTACTCGATGGGGGGCGCTTTTTACTTC. Translating gives CASSYSMGGAFYF. The chain links TRBV6-5 to TRBJ2-7, with D perhaps assigned TRBD1 or TRBD2 (6 bases each). CDR1 is MNHEY and CDR2 is SVGAGI in the germline V gene. Trimming pared 0 bases from V and 13 bases from J, leaving 16 bases between. This CDR3 has 13 amino acids.

This clonotype appeared a few times. The CDR3 loop is CASRGASDYPSYEQYF. In DNA, the CDR3 is TGTGCCAGTAGAGGGGCCTCGGACTACCCCTCCTACGAGCAGTACTTC. This chain connects TRBV19 to TRBJ2-7, with D perhaps matching TRBD2 (6 bases). The germline V and J ends were trimmed by 6 bases and 0 bases, with 18 bases remaining between them. The CDR3 contains 16 residues. Germline V gives CDR1 LNHDA, CDR2 SQIVND (reference sequence).

This clonotype was picked up many times. The gene calls are TRBV6-1 and TRBJ2-7; 7 bases map to TRBD1. The V gene's germline CDR1 is MNHNS and CDR2 SASEGT. Germline trimming cut 5 bases from V and 1 base from J; bases unmatched to any gene: 5. The CDR3 totals 14 residues. The CDR3 region has the DNA TGTGCCAGCAGTAACGGACAGGAGTCCTACGAGCAGTACTTC. This gives the protein CASSNGQESYEQYF.

This clonotype was observed at least ten times. The chain couples TRBV20-1 to TRBJ1-5; no clear D gene. The CDR3 runs 15 residues. CDR1 DFQATT and CDR2 SNEGSKA come from the germline V gene (reference sequence). Trimming removed 5 bases at V and 0 bases at J, with 14 bases between. The CDR3 region is CSARMTENSNQPQHF. The CDR3 nucleotides are TGCAGTGCTCGAATGACGGAGAATAGCAATCAGCCCCAGCATTTT.

This clonotype was recorded at least ten times. The V gene is TRBV27, the J gene TRBJ2-2; D ambiguous. Germline V CDR1 and CDR2: MNHEY, SMNVEV (reference sequence). V was cut by 1 base and J by 11 bases, with 14 bases left in between. The CDR3 is 14 amino acids. CDR3 loop: CASSLYPRLRELFF. As DNA, the CDR3 is TGTGCCAGCAGTTTATACCCGCGCCTGCGAGAGCTGTTTTTT.

This clonotype was counted ten times or more. The chain joins TRBV3-1 to TRBJ1-6; 7 nucleotides agree with TRBD1. Germline-derived CDR1 and CDR2 are LGHDT and YNNKEL (reference sequence). The ends lost 1 base at V and 7 bases at J; junction bases unmatched: 4. The CDR3 sequence is 15 residues long. CDR3 sequence (DNA): TGTGCCAGCAGCCAAGCCGGCAGGGGGAATTCACCCCTCCACTTT. This codes for CASSQAGRGNSPLHF.

This chain connects TRBV7-2 to TRBJ1-1, with D maybe TRBD1 (5 bases). Trimming shortened V by 5 bases and J by 0 bases, and 16 bases separated the two germline ends. The CDR3 extends over 16 amino acids. Germline CDR1 SGHTA, CDR2 FQGNSA. CDR3 amino acids: CASSPGTRRMNTEAFF. The CDR3 nucleotides are TGTGCCAGCAGCCCCGGGACTCGGAGGATGAACACTGAAGCTTTCTTT. Looking up the rest from reference TRBV7-2 and TRBJ1-1 gives the full variable domain: GAGVSQSPSNKVTEKGKDVELRCDPISGHTALYWYRQSLGQGLEFLIYFQGNSAPDKSGLPSDRFSAERTGGSVSTLTIQRTQQEDSAVYLCASSPGTRRMNTEAFFGQGTRLTVV.

The chain links TRBV12-3 or TRBV12-4 to TRBJ1-1; no firm D call. V lost 6 bases to trimming and J lost 1 base, with 12 bases between them. This CDR3 has 14 amino acids. The CDR3 is CASRYGYPNTEAFF. The DNA for the CDR3 is TGTGCCAGCAGATACGGTTACCCGAACACTGAAGCTTTCTTT.

A remark on this clonotype: One end of the junction is discordant with germline, which a read error may explain. This chain joins TRBV2 and TRBJ1-6; TRBD1 agrees at 9 bases. Germline CDR1 reads SNHLY; CDR2 reads FYNNEI. This CDR3 has 14 amino acids. CDR3 nucleotide sequence: TGTGCCAGCAGGCCGGGACAGGGTAGTTCACCCCCCCACTTT. Protein sequence: CASRPGQGSSPPHF.

This clonotype was recorded at least ten times. V gene TRBV27 combines with J gene TRBJ2-7; D perhaps matches TRBD1 (6 bases). CDR1 and CDR2 (germline): MNHEY, SMNVEV (reference sequence). The V end was cut by 4 bases, the J end by 0 bases, with 16 bases between. The CDR3 covers 16 residues. DNA of the CDR3: TGTGCCAGCAGTTCGCCGAGGGGGATGGGCTCCTACGAGCAGTACTTC. Translated, it gives CASSSPRGMGSYEQYF.

This clonotype showed up many times. J is TRBJ2-7 and V is TRBV20-1; D remains unclear. Trimming removed 6 bases at V and 7 bases at J, with 16 bases between. Germline V gene data show CDR1 as DFQATT and CDR2 as SNEGSKA (reference sequence). This CDR3 is built from 12 residues. CDR3 DNA sequence: TGCAGTGCCCCAACGACTGGTTCTGAGCAGTACTTC. It specifies CSAPTTGSEQYF.

This clonotype was observed at least ten times. This rearrangement joins TRBV2 to TRBJ2-7; either TRBD1 or TRBD2 may supply D (5 bases each). The germline CDR1 and CDR2 sequences are SNHLY and FYNNEI. V was cut by 8 bases and J by 2 bases, with 13 bases left in between. The CDR3 has 13 amino acids. The CDR3 reads CASGRQLTYEQYF. The CDR3 region has the DNA TGTGCCAGCGGGAGACAGCTAACCTACGAGCAGTACTTC.

This clonotype showed up just a few times. This chain uses TRBV7-9 with TRBJ2-5; D is possibly TRBD1 or TRBD2 (5 bases each). The CDR3 consists of 15 residues. Germline CDR1 reads SEHNR; CDR2 reads FQNEAQ (reference sequence). The germline V and J ends were trimmed by 5 bases and 2 bases, with 15 bases remaining between them. CDR3 residues: CASSPGPLQQETQYF. Written as DNA, the CDR3 is TGTGCCAGCAGCCCGGGACCTCTTCAACAAGAGACCCAGTACTTC.

This clonotype was recorded a few times. V usage is TRBV5-6 and J usage is TRBJ1-1; 9 bases line up with TRBD1. This CDR3 spans 15 amino acids. Germline V gene sequence: CDR1 SGHDT, CDR2 YYEEEE. The V gene end was trimmed by 4 bases and the J gene end by 5 bases; junction bases not matched to a gene: 9. CDR3 DNA sequence: TGTGCCAGCAGCCAACAGGGGGCAAGGAGGACTGAAGCTTTCTTT. Amino acids: CASSQQGARRTEAFF.

The table lists this clonotype with many counts. The chain carries TRBV27 and TRBJ1-4, with D hard to call. Trimming removed 6 bases from V and 4 bases from J, with 18 bases in between. Germline CDR1 and CDR2: MNHEY and SMNVEV (reference sequence). The length of the CDR3 is 16 residues. CDR3 protein: CASSHRVTRFNEKLFF. The CDR3 DNA is TGTGCCAGCAGCCATAGGGTGACAAGATTTAATGAAAAACTGTTTTTT.

This clonotype has at least ten counts. V and J are TRBV15 and TRBJ1-6; the D gene is possibly TRBD1 (6 bases). The germline CDR1 and CDR2 sequences are LNHNV and YYDKDF (reference sequence). The length of the CDR3 is 15 residues. The germline V and J ends were trimmed by 2 bases and 6 bases, with 11 bases remaining between them. The CDR3 reads CATSRSGQSNSPLHF. The CDR3 coding sequence is TGTGCCACCAGCAGATCCGGACAGTCTAATTCACCCCTCCACTTT.

This clonotype was found many times. The chain employs TRBV10-3 and TRBJ2-4, with 7 bases fitting TRBD1. The J segment lost 2 bases and the V segment lost 3 bases, leaving 13 bases of the junction unmatched. CDR3 size: 18 residues. In germline, CDR1 is ENHRY, CDR2 SYGVKD. CDR3 nucleotides: TGTGCCATCAGTGACCCGGGACAGCCCGAGGGATCCAAAAACATTCAGTACTTC. It is translated as CAISDPGQPEGSKNIQYF.

J is TRBJ1-5 and V is TRBV12-3 or TRBV12-4; D is unclear. This CDR3 has 15 amino acids. V lost 5 bases and J 1 base, leaving 12 bases between the germline ends. CDR3 nucleotide sequence: TGTGCCAGCAGTCTATTTACTGGGAGCAATCAGCCCCAGCATTTT. Translated: CASSLFTGSNQPQHF.

This clonotype has more than one count but fewer than ten. The chain combines TRBV6-4 with TRBJ1-1; D is unresolved. V gave up 2 bases and J gave up 1 base, with 8 bases separating them. The CDR3 extends over 14 amino acids. Germline CDR1 is MRHNA and CDR2 is SNTAGT. CDR3 amino acids: CASSDTYRNTEAFF. CDR3 coding DNA: TGTGCCAGCAGTGACACCTACAGGAACACTGAAGCTTTCTTT.

The rearrangement uses TRBV2 and TRBJ1-1; 8 nucleotides line up with TRBD1. The CDR3 has 15 residues. Per the germline V gene, CDR1 is SNHLY and CDR2 is FYNNEI. The V gene end was trimmed by 4 bases and the J gene end by 4 bases; junction bases not matched to a gene: 8. The CDR3 loop is CASSVMTGDFTEAFF. CDR3 in DNA: TGTGCCAGCAGTGTTATGACAGGGGATTTCACTGAAGCTTTCTTT.

This clonotype came up many times. This chain joins TRBV24-1 and TRBJ2-5; tentatively, D is TRBD1 or TRBD2 (5 bases each). Germline CDR1 and CDR2: KGHDR and SFDVKD. The CDR3 covers 16 residues. V was cut by 4 bases and J by 5 bases, with 19 bases left in between. The CDR3 sequence: CATSDPGTRHGETQYF. CDR3 nucleotide sequence: TGTGCCACCAGTGACCCCGGGACGAGACACGGGGAGACCCAGTACTTC.

This clonotype was seen only once. The chain employs TRBV7-9 and TRBJ2-3; 9 bases agree with TRBD2. Losses at the gene ends were 4 bases for V and 4 bases for J; bases not matched to a gene: 18. The CDR3 totals 19 residues. CDR1 is SEHNR, CDR2 FQNEAQ, per germline (reference sequence). In DNA, the CDR3 is TGTGCCAGCAGCTCAAGCCTCACCCCCGGGACTAGCTTGGCAGATACGCAGTATTTT. Its protein is CASSSSLTPGTSLADTQYF.

V gene TRBV7-3 combines with J gene TRBJ2-7; D unresolved. CDR3 length: 13 amino acids. Trimming left V 1 base short and J 6 bases short, with 10 bases between. Germline V gene data show CDR1 as SGHTA and CDR2 as FQGTGA. The CDR3 nucleotides read TGTGCCAGCAGCTTAAGTCTGGCATCCGAGCAGTACTTC. This codes for CASSLSLASEQYF.

Points on this clonotype: This may stem from a read error, because a much larger clone lies one nucleotide away. This chain uses TRBV28 with TRBJ1-5; D uncertain. The CDR3 runs 12 residues. CDR1 and CDR2 (germline): MDHEN, SYDVKM. V was trimmed by 8 bases and J by 6 bases, leaving 11 bases between them. CDR3 DNA: TGTGCCAGCTGCACCCAAGGTCAGCCCCAGCATTTT. Encoded protein: CASCTQGQPQHF.

Note on this clonotype: This may be a read error, as it is one base from a much larger clone. The genes are TRBV19 and TRBJ2-7, with 7 nucleotides matching TRBD1. The CDR3 is 15 amino acids. Germline-derived CDR1 and CDR2 are LNHDA and SQIVND (reference sequence). CDR3 protein: CASSMMTGSSCEQYF. DNA for the CDR3: TGTGCCAGTAGTATGATGACAGGGAGCTCCTGCGAGCAGTACTTC.